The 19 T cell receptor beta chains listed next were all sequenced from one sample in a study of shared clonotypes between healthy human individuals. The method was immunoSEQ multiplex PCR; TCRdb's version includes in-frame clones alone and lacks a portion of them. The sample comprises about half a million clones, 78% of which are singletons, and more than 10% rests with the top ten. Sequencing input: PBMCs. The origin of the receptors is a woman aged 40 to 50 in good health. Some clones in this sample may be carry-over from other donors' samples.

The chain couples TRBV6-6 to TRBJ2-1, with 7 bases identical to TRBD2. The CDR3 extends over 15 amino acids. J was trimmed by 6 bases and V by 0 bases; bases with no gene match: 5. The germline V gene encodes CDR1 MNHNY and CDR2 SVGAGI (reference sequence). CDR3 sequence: CASSYSSGGPNEQFF. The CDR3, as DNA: TGTGCCAGCAGTTACTCGTCGGGGGGACCCAATGAGCAGTTCTTC.

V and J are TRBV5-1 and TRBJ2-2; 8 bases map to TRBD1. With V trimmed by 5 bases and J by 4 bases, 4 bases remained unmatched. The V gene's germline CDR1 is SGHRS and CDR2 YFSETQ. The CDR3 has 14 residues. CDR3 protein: CASSFTGGTGELFF. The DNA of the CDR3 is TGCGCCAGCAGTTTTACAGGGGGCACCGGGGAGCTGTTTTTT. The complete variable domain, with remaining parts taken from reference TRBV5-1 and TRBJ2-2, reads KAGVTQTPRYLIKTRGQQVTLSCSPISGHRSVSWYQQTPGQGLQFLFEYFSETQRNKGNFPGRFSGRQFSNSRSEMNVSTLELGDSALYLCASSFTGGTGELFFGEGSRLTVL.

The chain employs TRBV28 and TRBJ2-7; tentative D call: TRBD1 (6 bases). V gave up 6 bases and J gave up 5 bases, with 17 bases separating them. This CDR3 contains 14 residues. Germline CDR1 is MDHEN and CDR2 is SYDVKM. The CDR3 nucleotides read TGTGCCAGCAGGGATCAAATGACAGGAGACGAGCAGTACTTC. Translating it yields CASRDQMTGDEQYF. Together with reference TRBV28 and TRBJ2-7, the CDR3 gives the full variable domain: DVKVTQSSRYLVKRTGEKVFLECVQDMDHENMFWYRQDPGLGLRLIYFSYDVKMKEKGDIPEGYSVSREKKERFSLILESASTNQTSMYLCASRDQMTGDEQYFGPGTRLTVT.

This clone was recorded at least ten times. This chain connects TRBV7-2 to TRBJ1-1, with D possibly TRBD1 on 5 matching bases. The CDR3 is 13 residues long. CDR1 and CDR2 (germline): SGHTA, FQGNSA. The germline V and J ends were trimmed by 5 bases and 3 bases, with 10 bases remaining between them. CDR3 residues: CASSRGTYTEAFF. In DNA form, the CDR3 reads TGTGCCAGCAGCAGAGGGACCTACACTGAAGCTTTCTTT.

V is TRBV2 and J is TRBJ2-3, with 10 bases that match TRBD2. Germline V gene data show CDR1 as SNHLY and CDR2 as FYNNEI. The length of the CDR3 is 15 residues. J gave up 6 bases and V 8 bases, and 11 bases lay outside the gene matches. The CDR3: CASLEAGGSGDTQYF. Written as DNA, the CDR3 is TGTGCCAGCTTGGAAGCGGGAGGGTCCGGGGATACGCAGTATTTT.

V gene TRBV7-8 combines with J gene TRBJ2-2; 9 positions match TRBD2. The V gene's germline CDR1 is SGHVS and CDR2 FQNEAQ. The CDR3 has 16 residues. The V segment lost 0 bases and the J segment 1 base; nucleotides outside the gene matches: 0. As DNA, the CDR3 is TGTGCCAGCAGCTTAGCTAGCGGGGGGAACACCGGGGAGCTGTTTTTT. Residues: CASSLASGGNTGELFF.

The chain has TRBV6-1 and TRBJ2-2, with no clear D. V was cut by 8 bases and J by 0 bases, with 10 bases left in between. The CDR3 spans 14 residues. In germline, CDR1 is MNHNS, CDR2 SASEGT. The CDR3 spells CASLPAPNTGELFF. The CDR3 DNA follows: TGTGCCAGCCTCCCGGCCCCGAACACCGGGGAGCTGTTTTTT.

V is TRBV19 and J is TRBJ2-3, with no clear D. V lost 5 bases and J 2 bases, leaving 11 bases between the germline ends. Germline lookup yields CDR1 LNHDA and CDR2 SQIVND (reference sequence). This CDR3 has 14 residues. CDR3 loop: CASSDTIDTDTQYF. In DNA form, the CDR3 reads TGTGCCAGTAGTGACACAATAGACACAGATACGCAGTATTTT.

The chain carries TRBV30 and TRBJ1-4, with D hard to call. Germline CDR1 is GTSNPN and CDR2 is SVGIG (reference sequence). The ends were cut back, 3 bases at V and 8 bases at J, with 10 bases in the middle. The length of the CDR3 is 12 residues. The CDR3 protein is CAWSPRREKLFF. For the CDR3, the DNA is TGTGCCTGGAGCCCCCGGAGGGAAAAACTGTTTTTT.

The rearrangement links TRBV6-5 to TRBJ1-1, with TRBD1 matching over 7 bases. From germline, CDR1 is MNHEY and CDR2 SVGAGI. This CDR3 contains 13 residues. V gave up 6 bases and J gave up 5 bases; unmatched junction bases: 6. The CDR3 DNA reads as TGTGCCAGCAGAGGACAGGCCCGTACTGAAGCTTTCTTT. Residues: CASRGQARTEAFF.

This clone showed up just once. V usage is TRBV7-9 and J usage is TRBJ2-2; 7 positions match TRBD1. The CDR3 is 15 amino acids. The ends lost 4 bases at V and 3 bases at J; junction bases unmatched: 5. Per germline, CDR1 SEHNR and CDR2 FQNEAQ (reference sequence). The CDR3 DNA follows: TGTGCCAGCAGCTACCCCCAGGGGGACACCGGGGAGCTGTTTTTT. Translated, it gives CASSYPQGDTGELFF.

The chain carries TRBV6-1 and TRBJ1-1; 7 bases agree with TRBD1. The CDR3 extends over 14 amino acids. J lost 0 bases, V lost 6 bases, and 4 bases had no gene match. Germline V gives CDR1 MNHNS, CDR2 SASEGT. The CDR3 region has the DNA TGTGCCAGCAGGAGGACAGGCGTGAACACTGAAGCTTTCTTT. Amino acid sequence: CASRRTGVNTEAFF.

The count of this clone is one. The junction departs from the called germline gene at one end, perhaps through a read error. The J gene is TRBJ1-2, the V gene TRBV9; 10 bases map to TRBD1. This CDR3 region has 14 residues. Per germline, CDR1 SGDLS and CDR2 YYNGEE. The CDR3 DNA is TGTGCTAGCAGCGACCGACAGGGGGCCTATGGCTACACCTTC. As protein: CASSDRQGAYGYTF.

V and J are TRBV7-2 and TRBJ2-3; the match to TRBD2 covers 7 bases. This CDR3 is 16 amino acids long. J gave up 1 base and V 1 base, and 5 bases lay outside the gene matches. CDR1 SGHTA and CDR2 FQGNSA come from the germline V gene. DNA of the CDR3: TGTGCCAGCAGCTTAGAGGGCCGGGGGGGCACAGATACGCAGTATTTT. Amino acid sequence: CASSLEGRGGTDTQYF. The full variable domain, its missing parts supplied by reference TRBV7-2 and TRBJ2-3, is GAGVSQSPSNKVTEKGKDVELRCDPISGHTALYWYRQSLGQGLEFLIYFQGNSAPDKSGLPSDRFSAERTGGSVSTLTIQRTQQEDSAVYLCASSLEGRGGTDTQYFGPGTRLTVL.

CDR3: CSVGGQTDTQYF. The CDR3 region has the DNA TGCAGCGTGGGCGGACAGACAGATACGCAGTATTTT. This rearrangement joins TRBV29-1 to TRBJ2-3, with a tentative D call TRBD1 (6 bases). The CDR3 spans 12 residues. Germline values: CDR1 SQVTM, CDR2 ANQGSEA. With 6 bases removed from V and 3 bases from J, the gap between germline ends came to 10 bases.

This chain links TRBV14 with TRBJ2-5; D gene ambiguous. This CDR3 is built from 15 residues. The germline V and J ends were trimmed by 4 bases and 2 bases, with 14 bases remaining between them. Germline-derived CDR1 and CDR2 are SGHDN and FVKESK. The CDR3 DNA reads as TGTGCCAGCAGCCGGTTACGACCCCCACAAGAGACCCAGTACTTC. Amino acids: CASSRLRPPQETQYF.

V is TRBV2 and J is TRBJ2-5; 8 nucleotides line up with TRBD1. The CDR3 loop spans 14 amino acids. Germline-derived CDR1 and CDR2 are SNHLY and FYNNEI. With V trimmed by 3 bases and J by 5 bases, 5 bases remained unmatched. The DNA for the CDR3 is TGTGCCAGCAGTGACTCGGACAGGGCGGAGACCCAGTACTTC. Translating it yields CASSDSDRAETQYF.

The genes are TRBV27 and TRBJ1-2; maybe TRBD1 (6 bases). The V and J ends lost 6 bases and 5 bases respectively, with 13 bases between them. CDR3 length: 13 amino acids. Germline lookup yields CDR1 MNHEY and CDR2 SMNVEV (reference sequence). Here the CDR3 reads CASRETGEYGYTF. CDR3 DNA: TGTGCCAGCAGGGAGACAGGAGAATATGGCTACACCTTC.

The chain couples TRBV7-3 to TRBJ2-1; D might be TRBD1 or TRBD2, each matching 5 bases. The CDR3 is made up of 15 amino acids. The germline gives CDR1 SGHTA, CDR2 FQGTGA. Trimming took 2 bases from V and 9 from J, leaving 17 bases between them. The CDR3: CASSLEGSRLGEQFF. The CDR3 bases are TGTGCCAGCAGCTTAGAGGGGAGTCGGCTGGGTGAGCAGTTCTTC.